The 28 T cell receptor beta chains in this list originate from one sample, sequenced in a study of blood T cell repertoires in COVID-19. Profiled with immunoSEQ multiplex PCR; TCRdb holds only in-frame clones, not every one. The repertoire holds about 290,000 clones, with over 80% as singletons. The sample was peripheral blood. The receptor source for this set is a woman aged 45-59 years with active or convalescent COVID-19.

V usage is TRBV9 and J usage is TRBJ1-3; unclear D gene. V lost 0 bases, J lost 0 bases, and 4 bases lay in between. Per the germline V gene, CDR1 is SGDLS and CDR2 is YYNGEE. This CDR3 is built from 14 residues. This CDR3 reads CASSVGISGNTIYF. The CDR3 region has the DNA TGTGCCAGCAGCGTAGGTATCTCTGGAAACACCATATATTTT.

The rearrangement uses TRBV7-9 and TRBJ1-6, with D perhaps matching TRBD1 (5 bases). Deletions cut 2 bases from V and 7 bases from J, with 12 bases between. Germline V CDR1 and CDR2: SEHNR, FQNEAQ (reference sequence). The CDR3 has 15 amino acids. The DNA for the CDR3 is TGTGCCAGCAGCTTATTCGACAGCAGAAATTCACCCCTCCACTTT. Its protein is CASSLFDSRNSPLHF.

On this clone itself: The DNA is omitted, as the CDR3 cannot be located on it reliably, and the CDR3 follows TCRdb's listing. V gene TRBV28 combines with J gene TRBJ2-7; the listed D gene, TRBD1, was not tested against the DNA. The CDR3 totals 15 residues, both ends included. From germline, CDR1 is MDHEN and CDR2 SYDVKM. CDR3 region: CASSSSGRGVYEQYF.

The J gene is TRBJ2-7, the V gene TRBV27, with TRBD1 matching over 7 bases. In germline, CDR1 is MNHEY, CDR2 SMNVEV (reference sequence). J lost 3 bases, V lost 6 bases, and 5 bases had no gene match. The CDR3 is 13 residues long. CDR3 residues: CASSPGQSYEQYF. DNA for the CDR3: TGTGCCAGCAGCCCGGGACAGAGCTACGAGCAGTACTTC.

The V gene is TRBV28, the J gene TRBJ1-5; D call uncertain. Trimming removed 4 bases from V and 1 base from J, with 14 bases in between. CDR3 size: 16 residues. Germline V lookup: CDR1 MDHEN, CDR2 SYDVKM. CDR3 in DNA: TGTGCCAGCAGTTCCTTCGGCTACAGAAGCAATCAGCCCCAGCATTTT. Amino acid sequence: CASSSFGYRSNQPQHF.

The V call is TRBV30, the J call TRBJ2-3; D gene uncertain. The germline gives CDR1 GTSNPN, CDR2 SVGIG (reference sequence). The germline V and J ends were trimmed by 2 bases and 7 bases, with 10 bases remaining between them. The CDR3 has 12 residues. In nucleotides, the CDR3 is TGTGCCTGGAGTCGGGTCATGAATACGCAGTATTTT. Protein sequence: CAWSRVMNTQYF.

The CDR3 bases are TGTGCCAGTAGTGCAAACAGGGCCCTCCGTGCTACGCAGTATTTT. Translated, it gives CASSANRALRATQYF. The chain combines TRBV19 with TRBJ2-3; D might be TRBD1 (6 bases). V was trimmed by 5 bases and J by 8 bases, leaving 20 bases between them. The CDR3 runs to 15 residues. CDR1 is LNHDA, CDR2 SQIVND, per germline (reference sequence). Drawing the rest from reference TRBV19 and TRBJ2-3, the complete variable domain is DGGITQSPKYLFRKEGQNVTLSCEQNLNHDAMYWYRQDPGQGLRLIYYSQIVNDFQKGDIAEGYSVSREKKESFPLTVTSAQKNPTAFYLCASSANRALRATQYFGPGTRLTVL.

V usage is TRBV4-2 and J usage is TRBJ2-3; the D is unclear. The ends were cut back, 2 bases at V and 3 bases at J, with 12 bases in the middle. Germline V gene lookup returns CDR1 LGHNA and CDR2 YNFKEQ. This CDR3 has 15 amino acids. The CDR3 loop is CASSQRGIRTDTQYF. CDR3 DNA: TGTGCCAGCAGCCAAAGAGGAATAAGGACAGATACGCAGTATTTT.

This chain links TRBV28 with TRBJ2-1; 9 bases are shared with TRBD2. Germline V gives CDR1 MDHEN, CDR2 SYDVKM. V gave up 5 bases and J gave up 4 bases; unmatched junction bases: 6. The CDR3 runs 15 residues. The CDR3 loop reads CASSRLREGYNEQFF. The CDR3 nucleotides read TGTGCCAGCAGTAGGTTGCGGGAGGGTTACAATGAGCAGTTCTTC.

The J gene is TRBJ2-7, the V gene TRBV11-2, with D perhaps matching TRBD2 (6 bases). V lost 1 base and J 1 base, leaving 8 bases between the germline ends. The CDR3 totals 14 residues. From germline, CDR1 is SGHAT and CDR2 FQNNGV. In nucleotides, the CDR3 is TGTGCCAGCAGCTTAGCGGGAGCGTCCTACGAGCAGTACTTC. Its translation is CASSLAGASYEQYF.

The CDR3 is CASSSSCSNQPQHF. Here the CDR3 DNA reads TGTGCCAGCAGCTCGTCTTGTAGCAATCAGCCCCAGCATTTT. The chain joins TRBV7-3 to TRBJ1-5; D is unresolved. Germline V gives CDR1 SGHTA, CDR2 FQGTGA. The CDR3 has 14 residues. V shed 4 bases and J shed 0 bases, with 7 bases lying between them. The whole variable domain, remainder taken from reference TRBV7-3 and TRBJ1-5, is GAGVSQTPSNKVTEKGKYVELRCDPISGHTALYWYRQSLGQGPEFLIYFQGTGAADDSGLPNDRFFAVRPEGSVSTLKIQRTERGDSAVYLCASSSSCSNQPQHFGDGTRLSIL.

V gene TRBV15 combines with J gene TRBJ1-5, with D perhaps TRBD1 (5 bases). CDR1 and CDR2 from the germline V gene are LNHNV and YYDKDF (reference sequence). This CDR3 spans 14 amino acids. The V gene lost 5 bases and the J gene lost 6 bases, with 14 bases spanning the gap. CDR3 coding DNA: TGTGCCACCAGCTCGGGGGGTCTCGGTCAGCCCCAGCATTTT. It translates to CATSSGGLGQPQHF.

The chain carries TRBV2 and TRBJ2-1; TRBD2 aligns across 8 bases. The germline V gene encodes CDR1 SNHLY and CDR2 FYNNEI. V lost 7 bases to trimming and J lost 1 base; unmatched junction nucleotides: 9. The CDR3 runs to 16 residues. CDR3 bases: TGTGCCAGCATCGAGACTAGCGATCCGTCCTACAATGAGCAGTTCTTC. Protein: CASIETSDPSYNEQFF. Combining the CDR3 with reference TRBV2 and TRBJ2-1 gives the whole variable domain EPEVTQTPSHQVTQMGQEVILRCVPISNHLYFYWYRQILGQKVEFLVSFYNNEISEKSEIFDDQFSVERPDGSNFTLKIRSTKLEDSAMYFCASIETSDPSYNEQFFGPGTRLTVL.

V is TRBV6-5 and J is TRBJ1-4; possible D gene TRBD1, 5 bases. Germline lookup yields CDR1 MNHEY and CDR2 SVGAGI. V lost 4 bases and J lost 8, with 11 bases in between. CDR3 length equals 13 residues. DNA of the CDR3: TGTGCCAGCAGTTCTGGGGCGGGAGAAAAACTGTTTTTT. Translation gives CASSSGAGEKLFF.

The CDR3 is CASSYLAGSFQETQYF. CDR3 in DNA: TGTGCCAGCAGTTATCTAGCGGGGTCCTTCCAAGAGACCCAGTACTTC. The chain recombines TRBV27 with TRBJ2-5; 9 bases match TRBD2. After removal of 4 bases from V and 1 base from J, the junction contained 7 bases not matched to a gene. Germline assignment: CDR1 MNHEY and CDR2 SMNVEV (reference sequence). This CDR3 comprises 16 residues.

This rearrangement joins TRBV5-1 to TRBJ2-1; unclear D gene. Trimming shortened V by 0 bases and J by 3 bases, and 13 bases separated the two germline ends. The germline V gene has CDR1 SGHRS and CDR2 YFSETQ. The CDR3 runs 16 residues. CDR3 coding DNA: TGCGCCAGCAGCTTGGACATCTCAAACAGCTACAATGAGCAGTTCTTC. This gives the protein CASSLDISNSYNEQFF.

The CDR3 region is CASSQGSGNQETQYF. The CDR3 DNA sequence: TGTGCCAGCAGCCAAGGTAGCGGCAATCAAGAGACCCAGTACTTC. V usage is TRBV3-1 (or the pseudogene TRBV3-2) and J usage is TRBJ2-5, with TRBD2 as a possible D gene (6 bases). Germline values: CDR1 LGHDT, CDR2 YNNKEL (reference sequence). V lost 1 base and J 2 bases, leaving 11 bases between the germline ends. The CDR3 length is 15 residues.

The V call is TRBV10-1, the J call TRBJ2-7, with D possibly TRBD2 on 5 matching bases. The CDR3 contains 15 residues. Per germline, CDR1 WNHNN and CDR2 SYGVQD (reference sequence). V was cut by 6 bases and J by 1 base, with 16 bases left in between. CDR3 region: CASREDSCNSYEQYF. The CDR3 DNA follows: TGCGCCAGCAGGGAGGACTCCTGCAATTCCTACGAGCAGTACTTC.

V gene TRBV29-1 combines with J gene TRBJ2-1; 7 bases are shared with TRBD1. The V gene end was trimmed by 4 bases and the J gene end by 7 bases; junction bases not matched to a gene: 7. The germline V gene has CDR1 SQVTM and CDR2 ANQGSEA. The CDR3 sequence is 13 residues long. The CDR3 nucleotides read TGCAGCGTTGGTAAAGGGGGCATGAATGAGCAGTTCTTC. It codes for CSVGKGGMNEQFF.

This clone has only a few counts. The V and J genes are TRBV5-8 and TRBJ2-1; no definite D call. The germline CDR1 and CDR2 sequences are SGHTS and YDEGEE. The CDR3 is 12 residues long. The V gene lost 6 bases and the J gene lost 8 bases, with 12 bases spanning the gap. CDR3 nucleotide sequence: TGTGCCAGCACCCTCCTACGGGATGAGCAGTTCTTC. Translated, it gives CASTLLRDEQFF.

The chain joins TRBV24-1 to TRBJ1-2; 10 bases match TRBD1. CDR1 KGHDR and CDR2 SFDVKD come from the germline V gene. CDR3 length: 14 residues. J gave up 8 bases and V 0 bases, and 2 bases lay outside the gene matches. CDR3 nucleotide sequence: TGTGCCACCAGTGATTTGGGGACAGGGGTAGGCTACACCTTC. This sequence encodes CATSDLGTGVGYTF.

The V and J genes are TRBV7-2 and TRBJ2-3; a weak D match, TRBD1 (6 bases). CDR3 size: 14 residues. Germline CDR1 SGHTA, CDR2 FQGNSA. V was clipped by 5 bases and J by 3 bases, with 12 bases between them. CDR3 nucleotides: TGTGCCAGCAGCCACGGACAGAAAACAGATACGCAGTATTTT. Translated, it gives CASSHGQKTDTQYF.

The chain uses TRBV19 and TRBJ2-7; 12 nucleotides align to TRBD2. Looked up from germline, CDR1 is LNHDA and CDR2 is SQIVND (reference sequence). The CDR3 has 15 amino acids. V dropped 9 bases and J dropped 3; count of bases not matched to a gene: 9. CDR3 nucleotides: TGTGCCAGCGGTGGACTAGCGGGGATACACTACGAGCAGTACTTC. Protein sequence: CASGGLAGIHYEQYF.

The chain uses TRBV7-6 and TRBJ1-2; perhaps TRBD1 as D (6 bases). V gave up 6 bases and J gave up 3 bases, with 14 bases separating them. This CDR3 region has 14 residues. CDR1 SGHVS and CDR2 FNYEAQ come from the germline V gene. The CDR3 loop is CASSPGGGDYGYTF. The CDR3, as DNA: TGTGCCAGCAGTCCAGGAGGGGGGGACTATGGCTACACCTTC.

The rearrangement uses TRBV5-1 and TRBJ1-1; 9 positions match TRBD1. The CDR3 covers 15 residues. Unmatched junction bases numbered 8, after V lost 2 bases and J lost 6 bases. In germline, CDR1 is SGHRS, CDR2 YFSETQ. In DNA form, the CDR3 reads TGCGCCAGCAGCTTAAGGGGACAGGGTATCGCTGAAGCTTTCTTT. Translating gives CASSLRGQGIAEAFF. Supplemented by reference TRBV5-1 and TRBJ1-1, the full variable domain reads KAGVTQTPRYLIKTRGQQVTLSCSPISGHRSVSWYQQTPGQGLQFLFEYFSETQRNKGNFPGRFSGRQFSNSRSEMNVSTLELGDSALYLCASSLRGQGIAEAFFGQGTRLTVV.

J is TRBJ2-5 and V is TRBV28; TRBD2 matches at 13 bases. Germline CDR1 MDHEN, CDR2 SYDVKM. The CDR3 contains 16 residues. V gave up 5 bases and J gave up 3 bases; unmatched junction bases: 6. The CDR3 DNA reads TGTGCCAGCAGTATACGACTAGCGGGAGGTAAAGAGACCCAGTACTTC. Encoded protein: CASSIRLAGGKETQYF.

The rearrangement joins TRBV2 to TRBJ1-1; unclear D gene. The V gene lost 7 bases and the J gene lost 4 bases, with 13 bases spanning the gap. Germline CDR1 and CDR2: SNHLY and FYNNEI. This CDR3 has 13 amino acids. CDR3 region: CASKRGSGTEAFF. CDR3 DNA: TGTGCCAGCAAGCGGGGTTCGGGCACTGAAGCTTTCTTT.

The rearrangement joins TRBV19 to TRBJ1-3; tentatively, D is TRBD1 (6 bases). Germline CDR1 reads LNHDA; CDR2 reads SQIVND (reference sequence). The CDR3 runs to 16 residues. V lost 5 bases and J lost 0, with 14 bases in between. The CDR3 here is CASSPWEGGSGNTIYF. In DNA, the CDR3 is TGTGCCAGTAGTCCCTGGGAAGGGGGCTCTGGAAACACCATATATTTT.